One sample yielded the 23 T cell receptor beta chains listed below, sequenced in a study of identical twins. TCRdb re-derived calls from the 5' RACE reads in MiXCR, one entry per CDR3 protein. The table lists 500,000 to 700,000 distinct CDR3 sequences, around 7.4% of them singletons, with roughly 1.6% in the top ten. The data were also submitted as part of a second study, on yellow fever vaccine responses in identical twins.

Sequencing was done on a sample of PBMCs. The receptors here all came from a woman aged 18 to 35 in good health.

This clonotype was seen repeatedly, ten times or more. The chain combines TRBV2 with TRBJ1-3; D unclear. Germline V lookup: CDR1 SNHLY, CDR2 FYNNEI. CDR3 length: 13 amino acids. The ends were cut back, 6 bases at V and 4 bases at J, with 10 bases in the middle. The CDR3 loop is CASREGFGNTIYF. In nucleotides, the CDR3 is TGTGCCAGCAGGGAGGGCTTCGGAAACACCATATATTTT. Drawing the rest from reference TRBV2 and TRBJ1-3, the complete variable domain is EPEVTQTPSHQVTQMGQEVILRCVPISNHLYFYWYRQILGQKVEFLVSFYNNEISEKSEIFDDQFSVERPDGSNFTLKIRSTKLEDSAMYFCASREGFGNTIYFGEGSWLTVV.

The chain employs TRBV20-1 and TRBJ1-2; 10 bases match TRBD1. Germline V gene data show CDR1 as DFQATT and CDR2 as SNEGSKA (reference sequence). The CDR3 length is 13 residues. V was pared by 6 bases and J by 4 bases, with 5 bases of the junction left unmatched. Here the CDR3 DNA reads TGCAGTGCCCGACAGGGGGCAGGCTATGGCTACACCTTC. Protein sequence: CSARQGAGYGYTF.

This clonotype was observed at least ten times. The V and J genes are TRBV5-1 and TRBJ2-2, with 7 bases matching TRBD2. CDR3 length: 16 amino acids. Germline CDR1 reads SGHRS; CDR2 reads YFSETQ. The ends lost 0 bases at V and 0 bases at J; junction bases unmatched: 2. The chain's CDR3 is CASSLGLAANTGELFF. The CDR3 DNA sequence: TGCGCCAGCAGCTTGGGCCTAGCGGCGAACACCGGGGAGCTGTTTTTT.

This clonotype was seen ten or more times. The J gene is TRBJ2-1, the V gene TRBV6-4; D gene ambiguous. V was clipped by 4 bases and J by 5 bases, with 9 bases between them. The germline V gene encodes CDR1 MRHNA and CDR2 SNTAGT. The CDR3 loop spans 13 amino acids. The CDR3 is CASSVFENNEQFF. The CDR3, as DNA: TGTGCCAGCAGTGTCTTCGAGAACAATGAGCAGTTCTTC.

This clonotype was detected only a few times. CDR3 in DNA: TGCGCCAGCAGCTTGGCCCAGGAATGGCAGACCCAGTACTTC. It yields the protein CASSLAQEWQTQYF. This sequence joins TRBV5-1 and TRBJ2-5, with D hard to call. In germline, CDR1 is SGHRS, CDR2 YFSETQ. The CDR3 sequence is 14 residues long. With 0 bases removed from V and 6 bases from J, the gap between germline ends came to 12 bases.

Only a few counts were recorded for this clonotype. DNA of the CDR3: TGTGCCAGCAGTTTAGTAGCCGAGCAGTACTTC. Translated: CASSLVAEQYF. The gene calls are TRBV12-3 or TRBV12-4 and TRBJ2-7; D gene unclear. Trimming stripped 1 base from V and 6 bases from J, with 4 bases between. This CDR3 comprises 11 residues.

The V gene is TRBV24-1, the J gene TRBJ2-1; a possible D gene is TRBD1 (6 bases). Trimming cost V 2 bases and J 9 bases, with 13 bases left between them. Germline V CDR1 and CDR2: KGHDR, SFDVKD. This CDR3 is built from 14 residues. The CDR3 is CATSDYIRGSEQFF. CDR3 in DNA: TGTGCCACCAGTGATTATATCAGGGGAAGTGAGCAGTTCTTC.

The CDR3 DNA reads as TGTGCCAGCAGGTACCGTTACGTGTCAGAAGCTTTCTTT. Translating gives CASRYRYVSEAFF. This chain joins TRBV6-2 or TRBV6-3 and TRBJ1-1; no firm D call. This CDR3 has 13 residues. The ends were cut back, 6 bases at V and 8 bases at J, with 16 bases in the middle. Germline lookup yields CDR1 MNHEY and CDR2 SVGEGT.

This clonotype was counted only a few times. The chain couples TRBV5-1 to TRBJ2-2, with D uncertain. V lost 4 bases and J 2 bases, leaving 15 bases between the germline ends. CDR3 length: 16 amino acids. Germline V lookup: CDR1 SGHRS, CDR2 YFSETQ. As DNA, the CDR3 is TGCGCCAGCAGCCAAATAGGGTACCTCAACACCGGGGAGCTGTTTTTT. It is translated as CASSQIGYLNTGELFF.

V and J are TRBV6-5 and TRBJ1-6; D call uncertain. The CDR3 spans 13 residues. CDR1 is MNHEY and CDR2 is SVGAGI in the germline V gene. The germline V and J ends were trimmed by 4 bases and 6 bases, with 7 bases remaining between them. CDR3 amino acids: CASSLQTNSPLHF. As DNA, the CDR3 is TGTGCCAGCAGTTTACAGACTAATTCACCCCTCCACTTT.

The rearrangement joins TRBV6-1 to TRBJ1-2, with D uncertain. The germline CDR1 and CDR2 sequences are MNHNS and SASEGT. V was shortened by 5 bases and J by 4 bases, with 17 bases between the two germline ends. The CDR3 length is 15 residues. The CDR3 coding sequence is TGTGCCAGCAGTAAACCCGGGAAGGTGGGCTATGGCTACACCTTC. It encodes CASSKPGKVGYGYTF.

Details on this clonotype: A much larger clone lies one base from this, so it may be a read error. The chain is built from TRBV5-6 and TRBJ2-1; the D gene is possibly TRBD1 (5 bases). Trimming pared 8 bases from V and 0 bases from J, leaving 12 bases between. The germline gives CDR1 SGHDT, CDR2 YYEEEE. The length of the CDR3 is 14 residues. CDR3 in amino acids: CARSPRASYNEQFF. The CDR3 nucleotides read TGTGCCAGGAGCCCCAGGGCCTCCTACAATGAGCAGTTCTTC.

This clonotype was seen a handful of times. The chain recombines TRBV5-1 with TRBJ2-2, with 7 bases identical to TRBD1. The CDR3 length is 15 residues. Trimming removed 3 bases from V and 4 bases from J; junction bases left unmatched: 6. Germline CDR1 reads SGHRS; CDR2 reads YFSETQ. This chain's CDR3 is CASSSGTVSTGELFF. The CDR3 DNA follows: TGCGCCAGCAGCTCCGGGACAGTAAGCACCGGGGAGCTGTTTTTT.

Comment on this clonotype: Possible read error: a much larger clone is one base away. The genes are TRBV24-1 and TRBJ2-1; TRBD2 matches at 9 bases. CDR3 length equals 16 residues. The germline CDR1 and CDR2 sequences are KGHDR and SFDVKD. Written as DNA, the CDR3 is TGTGCCACCAGTGATTTACCTCTTAGCGGGAGCAATGAGCGGTTCTTC. Translated: CATSDLPLSGSNERFF.

This clonotype came up a few times. The V call is TRBV4-1, the J call TRBJ2-1, with D perhaps matching TRBD1 or TRBD2 (5 bases each). Germline-derived CDR1 and CDR2 are MGHRA and YSYEKL. With 1 base removed from V and 2 bases from J, the gap between germline ends came to 18 bases. The CDR3 has 18 residues. The CDR3, as DNA: TGCGCCAGCAGCCAAGGGGAGACCTTCGTAGGGGCCTACAATGAGCAGTTCTTC. Translated, it gives CASSQGETFVGAYNEQFF.

This clonotype was seen repeatedly, ten times or more. V usage is TRBV12-3 or TRBV12-4 and J usage is TRBJ1-2; D gene uncertain. The CDR3 covers 13 residues. Trimming stripped 5 bases from V and 6 bases from J, with 13 bases between. The CDR3 reads CASSASTVNGYTF. CDR3 nucleotides: TGTGCCAGCAGTGCCTCTACAGTAAATGGCTACACCTTC.

The chain carries TRBV28 and TRBJ2-3; the D is unclear. This CDR3 region has 17 residues. V lost 7 bases to trimming and J lost 0 bases, with 20 bases between them. The germline V gene has CDR1 MDHEN and CDR2 SYDVKM. The DNA of the CDR3 is TGTGCCAGCATTGCGCTTGGCCCTGGAAGTAGCACAGATACGCAGTATTTT. It codes for CASIALGPGSSTDTQYF. Combining the CDR3 with reference TRBV28 and TRBJ2-3 gives the whole variable domain DVKVTQSSRYLVKRTGEKVFLECVQDMDHENMFWYRQDPGLGLRLIYFSYDVKMKEKGDIPEGYSVSREKKERFSLILESASTNQTSMYLCASIALGPGSSTDTQYFGPGTRLTVL.

This clonotype was seen more than once but under ten times. The chain combines TRBV7-6 with TRBJ2-1; 16 bases are a match to TRBD2. Germline values: CDR1 SGHVS, CDR2 FNYEAQ. The CDR3 sequence is 18 residues long. Trimming removed 7 bases from V and 3 bases from J; junction bases left unmatched: 9. Here the CDR3 reads CASTTGLAGGKSYNEQFF. The CDR3 coding sequence is TGTGCCAGCACCACGGGACTAGCGGGAGGGAAAAGCTACAATGAGCAGTTCTTC.

The gene calls are TRBV6-5 and TRBJ2-7; no clear D gene. Trimming took 6 bases from V and 9 from J, leaving 12 bases between them. Germline V gene lookup returns CDR1 MNHEY and CDR2 SVGAGI. The CDR3 loop spans 11 amino acids. CDR3 loop: CASSQGILQYF. CDR3 bases: TGTGCCAGCAGCCAAGGCATCTTGCAGTACTTC.

The chain recombines TRBV7-2 with TRBJ2-2; 8 bases fit TRBD2. Germline V CDR1 and CDR2: SGHTA, FQGNSA. The trim removed 0 bases at V and 1 base at J, leaving 7 bases unmatched. The CDR3 spans 18 residues. The CDR3 bases are TGTGCCAGCAGCTTAGCGCTTTCGAGCGGGAGGAACACCGGGGAGCTGTTTTTT. Protein: CASSLALSSGRNTGELFF.

This clonotype has more than one count but fewer than ten. The chain has TRBV5-1 and TRBJ2-1; no definite D call. Germline V gene sequence: CDR1 SGHRS, CDR2 YFSETQ. This CDR3 is built from 19 residues. V lost 0 bases and J lost 6, with 25 bases in between. This CDR3 reads CASSLEGAVSPPLGNEQFF. The CDR3 coding sequence is TGCGCCAGCAGCTTGGAAGGCGCGGTCTCTCCCCCTTTGGGCAATGAGCAGTTCTTC.

This clonotype was recorded many times. The V and J genes are TRBV9 and TRBJ2-1; D unclear. The CDR3 runs to 15 residues. The ends were cut back, 0 bases at V and 0 bases at J, with 7 bases in the middle. Per the germline V gene, CDR1 is SGDLS and CDR2 is YYNGEE. As DNA, the CDR3 is TGTGCCAGCAGCGTAGGGGCCGGCTCCTACAATGAGCAGTTCTTC. This gives the protein CASSVGAGSYNEQFF.

At least ten counts were recorded for this clonotype. This sequence joins TRBV12-3 or TRBV12-4 and TRBJ2-7, with TRBD1 identical over 8 bases. CDR3 length: 13 amino acids. V dropped 5 bases and J dropped 3; count of bases not matched to a gene: 3. This chain's CDR3 is CASSRGQGYEQYV. CDR3 sequence (DNA): TGTGCCAGCAGTAGAGGACAGGGCTACGAGCAGTACGTC.